This is a list of T cell receptor beta chains from one sample in a study of OX40 agonist ivuxolimab in advanced cancers. Assay: immunoSEQ multiplex PCR; the TCRdb copy retains only in-frame clones and omits some. The sample lists more than 70,000 clones, under 95% occurring once. Sequences were derived from CD4+ or CD8+ T cells sorted from blood, sampled in a trial of the OX40 agonist ivuxolimab. These receptors were obtained from an adult with an advanced solid tumor such as melanoma, head and neck, liver or kidney cancer. CDR3s include the opening cysteine and the closing phenylalanine or tryptophan. Fields, in order: J gene, D gene, clone size, V gene, CDR3 protein, CDR3 DNA. A D gene is named only where the DNA matches it firmly. Size values are once, few and many counts, or a class for expanded clones, and some rows have none.

TRBJ2-5 | NA | NA | TRBV4-1 | CASSQDWVPETQYF | TGCGCCAGCAGCCAAGATTGGGTTCCGGAGACCCAGTACTTC
TRBJ1-5 | NA | NA | TRBV19 | CASSPEGVSQPQHF | TGTGCCAGTAGTCCCGAAGGGGTTAGTCAGCCCCAGCATTTT
TRBJ2-7 | NA | NA | TRBV27 | CASSLEVSSYEQYF | TGTGCCAGCAGTTTAGAGGTTAGCTCCTACGAGCAGTACTTC
TRBJ2-7 | TRBD2 | NA | TRBV11-2 | CASSQLAGGLYEQYF | TGTGCCAGCAGCCAACTAGCGGGAGGGCTCTACGAGCAGTACTTC
TRBJ2-1 | TRBD2 | NA | TRBV28 | CASSNPGLAREQFF | TGTGCCAGCAGTAACCCGGGACTAGCGCGTGAGCAGTTCTTC
TRBJ1-5 | TRBD1 | NA | TRBV28 | CASSRVQGEQPQHF | TGTGCCAGCAGTCGAGTCCAGGGGGAGCAGCCCCAGCATTTT
TRBJ1-2 | NA | NA | TRBV28 | CASSAPTGIYGYTF | TGTGCCAGCAGTGCCCCGACAGGAATCTATGGCTACACCTTC
TRBJ2-2 | NA | NA | TRBV10-2 | CASRSGTNTGELFF | TGCGCCAGCCGAAGCGGAACGAACACCGGGGAGCTGTTTTTT
TRBJ1-2 | NA | NA | TRBV9 | CASSPARGNYGYTF | TGTGCCAGCAGCCCCGCGAGGGGGAACTATGGCTACACCTTC
TRBJ1-5 | NA | NA | TRBV7-9 | CASSPGMGAQPQHF | TGTGCCAGCAGCCCCGGTATGGGGGCTCAGCCCCAGCATTTT
TRBJ2-7 | NA | NA | TRBV28 | CASSQTGNEQYF | TGTGCCAGCAGTCAAACAGGTAACGAGCAGTACTTC
TRBJ1-2 | TRBD1 | NA | TRBV28 | CASSLEDRGMYGYTF | TGTGCCAGCAGTTTAGAGGACAGGGGGATGTATGGCTACACCTTC
TRBJ2-2 | NA | NA | TRBV19 | CASSRSTGELFF | TGTGCCAGTAGTAGAAGCACCGGGGAGCTGTTTTTT
TRBJ1-2 | TRBD1 | few | TRBV6-1 | CASRMDRDGYTF | TGTGCCAGCAGGATGGACAGGGATGGCTACACCTTC
TRBJ2-7 | NA | once | TRBV5-1 | CASSLTSGDRAYEQYF | TGCGCCAGCAGCTTGACATCGGGGGATCGCGCCTACGAGCAGTACTTC
TRBJ1-5 | NA | few | TRBV27 | CASRAGNQPQHF | TGTGCCAGCCGGGCCGGCAATCAGCCCCAGCATTTT
TRBJ2-5 | NA | NA | TRBV10-3 | CAISDGTGQTQYF | TGTGCCATCAGTGATGGTACAGGACAGACCCAGTACTTC
TRBJ2-7 | NA | NA | TRBV19 | CASSIGRGYEQYF | TGTGCCAGTAGTATCGGTAGGGGGTACGAGCAGTACTTC
TRBJ1-1 | NA | NA | TRBV28 | CASRGPVEGYTEAFF | TGTGCCAGCAGGGGGCCTGTCGAAGGGTACACTGAAGCTTTCTTT
TRBJ1-1 | TRBD1 | NA | TRBV28 | CASSSYLRQGGTEAFF | TGTGCCAGCAGTTCATACCTGCGACAGGGCGGGACTGAAGCTTTCTTT
TRBJ2-7 | NA | NA | TRBV5-1 | CASSLDGYEQYF | TGCGCCAGCAGCTTAGACGGCTACGAGCAGTACTTC
TRBJ2-3 | NA | NA | TRBV4-1 | CASSQGYIAGYADTQYF | TGCGCCAGCAGCCAGGGGTACATTGCGGGATATGCAGATACGCAGTATTTT
TRBJ1-3 | NA | NA | TRBV19 | CASKAQSSGNTIYF | TGTGCCAGTAAAGCCCAGAGCTCTGGAAACACCATATATTTT
TRBJ2-3 | TRBD1 | NA | TRBV19 | CASSQVPGQGTDTQYF | TGTGCCAGTAGTCAAGTCCCGGGACAGGGGACCGATACGCAGTATTTT
TRBJ2-7 | TRBD2 | NA | TRBV6-1 | CASSWLAGDEQYF | TGTGCCAGCAGTTGGCTAGCGGGGGATGAGCAGTACTTC
TRBJ1-2 | NA | NA | TRBV7-2 | CASSSESQGGRTYGYTF | TGTGCCAGCAGCTCAGAATCGCAAGGGGGGCGCACCTATGGCTACACCTTC
TRBJ2-2 | NA | NA | TRBV2 | CASSESGGRTGELFF | TGTGCCAGCAGTGAATCCGGCGGACGCACCGGGGAGCTGTTTTTT
TRBJ2-3 | TRBD2 | few | TRBV4-1 | CASSREGTSGTDTQYF | TGCGCCAGCAGCCGCGAAGGGACTAGCGGCACAGATACGCAGTATTTT
TRBJ2-1 | TRBD2 | NA | TRBV27 | CASKTSGRDEQFF | TGTGCCAGCAAGACTAGCGGGAGGGATGAGCAGTTCTTC
TRBJ2-3 | TRBD2 | NA | TRBV4-3 | CASSQGTSGRGSTDTQYF | TGCGCCAGCAGCCAAGGGACTAGCGGGAGAGGGAGCACAGATACGCAGTATTTT
TRBJ1-2 | NA | NA | TRBV19 | CASSMGAGYGYTF | TGTGCCAGTAGTATGGGCGCGGGGTATGGCTACACCTTC
TRBJ2-3 | TRBD2 | NA | TRBV25-1 | CASRRTGLADTQYF | TGTGCCAGCAGGAGAACGGGACTAGCAGATACGCAGTATTTT
TRBJ1-6 | NA | NA | TRBV7-2 | CASTMGQNNSPLHF | TGTGCCAGCACCATGGGACAAAATAATTCACCCCTCCACTTT
TRBJ2-4 | TRBD1 | NA | TRBV5-1 | CASSSRTGGIAKNIQYF | TGCGCCAGCAGCTCCCGGACAGGGGGCATCGCCAAAAACATTCAGTACTTC
TRBJ1-4 | NA | NA | TRBV10-3 | CATSDSRAEKLFF | TGTGCCACGTCGGATAGCAGGGCCGAAAAACTGTTTTTT
TRBJ2-3 | NA | NA | TRBV25-1 | CASSEEVADTQYF | TGTGCCAGCAGTGAAGAGGTGGCAGATACGCAGTATTTT
TRBJ2-7 | NA | few | TRBV5-1 | CASSPDHSNYEQYF | TGCGCCAGCAGCCCAGACCACTCAAACTACGAGCAGTACTTC
TRBJ1-4 | NA | NA | TRBV30 | CAWSPGQTLFF | TGTGCCTGGAGTCCCGGACAGACACTGTTTTTT
TRBJ2-7 | NA | NA | TRBV2 | CASSASVYEQYF | TGTGCCAGCAGTGCTTCCGTCTACGAGCAGTACTTC
TRBJ1-5 | NA | NA | TRBV2 | CASSRQGAVNQPQHF | TGTGCCAGCAGCCGGCAAGGGGCGGTCAATCAGCCCCAGCATTTT
TRBJ2-3 | TRBD2 | NA | TRBV28 | CASSSLAGGTF | TGTGCCAGCAGTTCACTAGCGGGGGGAACTTTT
TRBJ2-2 | TRBD2 | NA | TRBV2 | CASSPSGLAGVRTGELFF | TGTGCCAGCAGCCCCTCGGGACTAGCGGGAGTACGGACCGGGGAGCTGTTTTTT
TRBJ1-2 | TRBD1 | NA | TRBV30 | CAWRITGAGGGYTF | TGTGCCTGGAGGATTACAGGGGCGGGCGGCGGCTACACCTTC
TRBJ2-1 | NA | NA | TRBV5-1 | CASSFDQGSYNEQFF | TGCGCCAGCAGCTTCGACCAGGGGTCCTACAATGAGCAGTTCTTC
TRBJ2-1 | TRBD2 | NA | TRBV27 | CASSIPRTSGRAYEQFF | TGTGCCAGCAGTATCCCTAGGACTAGCGGGAGGGCCTATGAGCAGTTCTTC
TRBJ2-5 | TRBD1 | NA | TRBV7-9 | CASSFPGQGGTQYF | TGTGCCAGCAGCTTTCCGGGACAGGGGGGGACCCAGTACTTC
TRBJ2-3 | NA | NA | TRBV7-2 | CASTFLSQSQYF | TGTGCCAGCACCTTCCTCTCGCAATCACAGTATTTT